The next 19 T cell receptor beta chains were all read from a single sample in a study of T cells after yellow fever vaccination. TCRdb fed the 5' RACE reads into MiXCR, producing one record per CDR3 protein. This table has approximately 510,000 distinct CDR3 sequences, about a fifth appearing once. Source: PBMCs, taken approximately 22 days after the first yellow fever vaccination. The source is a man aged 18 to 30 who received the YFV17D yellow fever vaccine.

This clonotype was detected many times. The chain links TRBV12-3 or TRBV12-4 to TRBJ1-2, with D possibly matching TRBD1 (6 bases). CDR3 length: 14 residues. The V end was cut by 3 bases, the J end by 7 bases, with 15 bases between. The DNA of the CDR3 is TGTGCCAGCAGTTTGTCGGGGGGCGCTCCTGGCTACACCTTC. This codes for CASSLSGGAPGYTF.

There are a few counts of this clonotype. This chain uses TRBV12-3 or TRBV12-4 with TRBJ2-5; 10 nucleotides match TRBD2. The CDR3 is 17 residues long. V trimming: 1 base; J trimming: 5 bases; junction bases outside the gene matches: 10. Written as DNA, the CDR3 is TGTGCCAGCAGTTTAGACCCTAGCGGGGGCCCTGAGGAGACCCAGTACTTC. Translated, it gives CASSLDPSGGPEETQYF.

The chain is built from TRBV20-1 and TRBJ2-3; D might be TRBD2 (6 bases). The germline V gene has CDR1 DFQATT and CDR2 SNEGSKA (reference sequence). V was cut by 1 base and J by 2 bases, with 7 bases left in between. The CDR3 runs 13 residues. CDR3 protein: CSARVDYTDTQYF. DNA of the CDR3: TGCAGTGCTAGAGTGGACTACACAGATACGCAGTATTTT.

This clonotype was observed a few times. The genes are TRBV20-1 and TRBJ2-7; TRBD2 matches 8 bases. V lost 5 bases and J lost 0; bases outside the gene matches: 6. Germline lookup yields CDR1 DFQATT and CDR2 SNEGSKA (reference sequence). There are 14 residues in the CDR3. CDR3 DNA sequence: TGCAGTGCTCTATTAGCGGGGAGCTCCTACGAGCAGTACTTC. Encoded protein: CSALLAGSSYEQYF.

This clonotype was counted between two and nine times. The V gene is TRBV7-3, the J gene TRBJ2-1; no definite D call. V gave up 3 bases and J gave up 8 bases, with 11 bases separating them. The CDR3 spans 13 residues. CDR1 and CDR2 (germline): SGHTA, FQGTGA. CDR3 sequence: CASSFLVRDEQFF. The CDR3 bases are TGTGCCAGCAGCTTTCTAGTCCGGGATGAGCAGTTCTTC.

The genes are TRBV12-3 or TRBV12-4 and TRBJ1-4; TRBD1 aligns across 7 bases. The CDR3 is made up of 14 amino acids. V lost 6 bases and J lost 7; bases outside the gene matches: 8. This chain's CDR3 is CASRDRVSSEKLFF. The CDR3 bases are TGTGCCAGCAGAGACAGGGTATCGAGTGAAAAACTGTTTTTT.

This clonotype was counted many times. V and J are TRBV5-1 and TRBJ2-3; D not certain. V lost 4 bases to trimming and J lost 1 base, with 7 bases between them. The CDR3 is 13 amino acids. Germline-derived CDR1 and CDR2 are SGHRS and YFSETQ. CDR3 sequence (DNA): TGCGCCAGCAGCCCAGAGCGCACAGATACGCAGTATTTT. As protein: CASSPERTDTQYF.

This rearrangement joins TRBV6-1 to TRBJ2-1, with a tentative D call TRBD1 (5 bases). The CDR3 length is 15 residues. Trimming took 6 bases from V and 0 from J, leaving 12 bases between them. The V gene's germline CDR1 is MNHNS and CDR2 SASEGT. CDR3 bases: TGTGCCAGCAGACAGACAGACATCTCCTACAATGAGCAGTTCTTC. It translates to CASRQTDISYNEQFF.

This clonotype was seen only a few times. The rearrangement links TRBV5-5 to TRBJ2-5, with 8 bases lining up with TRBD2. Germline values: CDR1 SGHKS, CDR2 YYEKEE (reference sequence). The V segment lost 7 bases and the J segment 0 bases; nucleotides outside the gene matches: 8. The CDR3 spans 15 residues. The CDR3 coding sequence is TGTGCCAGCCAGCGGCGGGGGGAATACCAAGAGACCCAGTACTTC. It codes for CASQRRGEYQETQYF.

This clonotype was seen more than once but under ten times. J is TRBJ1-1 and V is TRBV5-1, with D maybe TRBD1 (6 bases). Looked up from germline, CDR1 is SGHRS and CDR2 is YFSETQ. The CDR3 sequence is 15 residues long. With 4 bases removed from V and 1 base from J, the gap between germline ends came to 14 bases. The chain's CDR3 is CASSLPTQGNTEAFF. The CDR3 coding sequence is TGCGCCAGCAGCCTCCCCACACAGGGGAACACTGAAGCTTTCTTT. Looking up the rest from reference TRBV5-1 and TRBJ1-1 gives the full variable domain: KAGVTQTPRYLIKTRGQQVTLSCSPISGHRSVSWYQQTPGQGLQFLFEYFSETQRNKGNFPGRFSGRQFSNSRSEMNVSTLELGDSALYLCASSLPTQGNTEAFFGQGTRLTVV.

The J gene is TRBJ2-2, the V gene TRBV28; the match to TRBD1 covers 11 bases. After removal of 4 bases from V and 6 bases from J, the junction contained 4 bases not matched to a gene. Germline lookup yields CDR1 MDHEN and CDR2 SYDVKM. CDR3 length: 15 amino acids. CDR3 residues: CASSSPGQGAGELFF. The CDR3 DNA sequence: TGTGCCAGCAGTTCTCCGGGACAGGGGGCCGGGGAGCTGTTTTTT.

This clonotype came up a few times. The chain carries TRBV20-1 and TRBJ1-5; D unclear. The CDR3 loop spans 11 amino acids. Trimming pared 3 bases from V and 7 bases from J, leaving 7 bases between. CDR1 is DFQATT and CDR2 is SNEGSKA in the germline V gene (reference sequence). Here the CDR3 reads CSASRLQPQHF. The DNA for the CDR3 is TGCAGTGCTAGTAGGTTGCAGCCCCAGCATTTT.

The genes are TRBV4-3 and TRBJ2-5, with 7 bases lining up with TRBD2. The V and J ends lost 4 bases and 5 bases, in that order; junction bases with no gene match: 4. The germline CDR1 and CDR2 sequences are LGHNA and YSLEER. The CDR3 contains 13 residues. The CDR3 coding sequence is TGCGCCAGCAGCCGCGGGGGTGGGGAGACCCAGTACTTC. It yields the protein CASSRGGGETQYF.

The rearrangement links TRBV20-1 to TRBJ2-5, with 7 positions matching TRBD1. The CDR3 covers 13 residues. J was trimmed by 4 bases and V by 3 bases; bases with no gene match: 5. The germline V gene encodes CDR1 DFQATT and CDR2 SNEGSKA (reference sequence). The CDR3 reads CSARATGRETQYF. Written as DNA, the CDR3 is TGCAGTGCTAGGGCGACAGGGAGAGAGACCCAGTACTTC.

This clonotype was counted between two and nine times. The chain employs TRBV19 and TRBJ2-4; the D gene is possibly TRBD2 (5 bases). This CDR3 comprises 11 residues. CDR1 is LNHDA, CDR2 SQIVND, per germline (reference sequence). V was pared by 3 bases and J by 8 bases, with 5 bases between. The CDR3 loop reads CASSIGDIQYF. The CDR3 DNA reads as TGTGCCAGTAGTATCGGGGACATTCAGTACTTC.

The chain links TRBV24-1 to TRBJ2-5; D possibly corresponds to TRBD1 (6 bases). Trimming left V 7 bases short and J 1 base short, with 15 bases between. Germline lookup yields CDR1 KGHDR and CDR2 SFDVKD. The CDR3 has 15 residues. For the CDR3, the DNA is TGTGCCACCAGCCCAACACAGGGCTTCCAAGAGACCCAGTACTTC. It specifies CATSPTQGFQETQYF.

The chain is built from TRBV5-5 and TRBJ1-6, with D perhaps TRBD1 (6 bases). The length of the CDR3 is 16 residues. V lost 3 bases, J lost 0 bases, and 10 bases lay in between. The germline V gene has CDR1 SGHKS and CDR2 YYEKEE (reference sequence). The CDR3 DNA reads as TGTGCCAGCAGCTGGGACATTCGCTCCTATAATTCACCCCTCCACTTT. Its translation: CASSWDIRSYNSPLHF.

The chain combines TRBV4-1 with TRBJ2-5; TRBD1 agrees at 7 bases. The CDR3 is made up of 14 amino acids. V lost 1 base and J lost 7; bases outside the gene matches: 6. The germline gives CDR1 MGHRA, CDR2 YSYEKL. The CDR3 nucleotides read TGCGCCAGCAGCCAAGTAGGGACAGTGGGGACCCAGTACTTC. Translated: CASSQVGTVGTQYF.

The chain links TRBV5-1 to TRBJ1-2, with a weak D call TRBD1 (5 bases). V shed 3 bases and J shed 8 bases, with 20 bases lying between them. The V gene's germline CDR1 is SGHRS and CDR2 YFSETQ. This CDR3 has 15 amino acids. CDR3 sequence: CASSSPSAGGEGYTF. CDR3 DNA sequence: TGCGCCAGCAGCTCCCCATCGGCCGGGGGGGAAGGCTACACCTTC.